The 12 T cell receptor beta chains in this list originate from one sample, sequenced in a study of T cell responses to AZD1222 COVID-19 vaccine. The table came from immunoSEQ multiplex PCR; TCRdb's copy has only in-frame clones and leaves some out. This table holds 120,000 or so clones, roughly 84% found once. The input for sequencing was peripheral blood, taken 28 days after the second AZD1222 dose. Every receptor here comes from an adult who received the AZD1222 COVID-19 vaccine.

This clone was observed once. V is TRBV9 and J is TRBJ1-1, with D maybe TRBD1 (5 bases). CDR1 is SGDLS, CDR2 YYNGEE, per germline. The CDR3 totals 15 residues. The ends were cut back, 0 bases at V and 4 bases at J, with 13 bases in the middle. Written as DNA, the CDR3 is TGTGCCAGCAGCGTAGATGGGGACCCCGGCACTGAAGCTTTCTTT. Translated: CASSVDGDPGTEAFF.

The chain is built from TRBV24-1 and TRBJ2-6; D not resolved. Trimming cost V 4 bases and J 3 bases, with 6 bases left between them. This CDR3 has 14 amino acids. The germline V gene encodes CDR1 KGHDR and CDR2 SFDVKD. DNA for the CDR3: TGTGCCACCAGTGACGTATATGGGGCCAACGTCCTGACTTTC. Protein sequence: CATSDVYGANVLTF.

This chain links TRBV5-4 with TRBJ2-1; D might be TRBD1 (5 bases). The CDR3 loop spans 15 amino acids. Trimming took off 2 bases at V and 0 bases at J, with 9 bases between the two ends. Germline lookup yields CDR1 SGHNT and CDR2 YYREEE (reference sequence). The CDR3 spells CASSFDRPSYNEQFF. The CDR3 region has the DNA TGTGCCAGCAGCTTCGACAGACCCTCCTACAATGAGCAGTTCTTC.

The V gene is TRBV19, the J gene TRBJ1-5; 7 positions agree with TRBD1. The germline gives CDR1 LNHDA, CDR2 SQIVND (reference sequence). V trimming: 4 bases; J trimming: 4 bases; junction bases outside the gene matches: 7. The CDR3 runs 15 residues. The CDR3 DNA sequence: TGTGCCAGTAGTAATCAGGGACAGAAAAATCAGCCCCAGCATTTT. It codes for CASSNQGQKNQPQHF.

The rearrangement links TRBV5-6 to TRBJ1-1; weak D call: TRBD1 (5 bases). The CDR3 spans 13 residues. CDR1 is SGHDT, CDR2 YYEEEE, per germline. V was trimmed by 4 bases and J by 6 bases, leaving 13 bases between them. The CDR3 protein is CASSRGPPSEAFF. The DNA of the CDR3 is TGTGCCAGCAGCCGGGGACCCCCGTCTGAAGCTTTCTTT. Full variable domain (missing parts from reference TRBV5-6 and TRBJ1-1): DAGVTQSPTHLIKTRGQQVTLRCSPKSGHDTVSWYQQALGQGPQFIFQYYEEEERQRGNFPDRFSGHQFPNYSSELNVNALLLGDSALYLCASSRGPPSEAFFGQGTRLTVV.

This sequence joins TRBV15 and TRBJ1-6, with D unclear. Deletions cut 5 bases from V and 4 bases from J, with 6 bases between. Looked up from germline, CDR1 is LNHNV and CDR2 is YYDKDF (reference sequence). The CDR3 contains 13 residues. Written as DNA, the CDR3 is TGTGCCACCAGCCTGGGGTATAATTCACCCCTCCACTTT. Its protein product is CATSLGYNSPLHF.

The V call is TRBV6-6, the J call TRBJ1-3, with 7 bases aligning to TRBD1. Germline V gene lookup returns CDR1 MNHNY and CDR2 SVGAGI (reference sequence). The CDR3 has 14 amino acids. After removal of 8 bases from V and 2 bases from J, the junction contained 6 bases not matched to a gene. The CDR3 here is CASRGQGAGNTIYF. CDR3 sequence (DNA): TGTGCCAGCCGGGGCCAGGGGGCTGGAAACACCATATATTTT.

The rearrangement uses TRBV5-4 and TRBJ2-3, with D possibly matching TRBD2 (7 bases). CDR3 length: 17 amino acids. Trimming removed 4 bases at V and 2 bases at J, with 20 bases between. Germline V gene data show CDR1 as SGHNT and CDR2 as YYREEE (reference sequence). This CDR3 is CASSPQRGGVLTDTQYF. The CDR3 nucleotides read TGTGCCAGCAGCCCCCAACGCGGGGGCGTACTCACAGATACGCAGTATTTT.

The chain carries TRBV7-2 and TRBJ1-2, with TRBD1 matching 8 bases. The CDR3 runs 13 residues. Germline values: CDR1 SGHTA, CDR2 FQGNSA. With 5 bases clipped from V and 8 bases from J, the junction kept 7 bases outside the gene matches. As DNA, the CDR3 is TGTGCCAGCAGCGCGGACAGGGATAGGGGCTACACCTTC. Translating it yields CASSADRDRGYTF.

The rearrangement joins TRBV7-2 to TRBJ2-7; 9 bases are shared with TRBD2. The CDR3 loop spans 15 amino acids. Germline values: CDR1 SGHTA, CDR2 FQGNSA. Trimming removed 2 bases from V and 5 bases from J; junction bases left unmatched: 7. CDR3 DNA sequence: TGTGCCAGCAGCTTAAGAGGGCTAGCGGGGAACGAGCAGTACTTC. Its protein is CASSLRGLAGNEQYF.

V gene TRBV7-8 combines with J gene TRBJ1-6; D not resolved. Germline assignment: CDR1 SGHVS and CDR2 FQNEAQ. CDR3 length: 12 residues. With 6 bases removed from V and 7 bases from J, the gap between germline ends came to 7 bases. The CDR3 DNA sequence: TGTGCCAGCAGACCGGGGAATTCACCCCTCCACTTT. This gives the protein CASRPGNSPLHF. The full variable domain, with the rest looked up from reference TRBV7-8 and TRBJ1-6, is GAGVSQSPRYKVAKRGQDVALRCDPISGHVSLFWYQQALGQGPEFLTYFQNEAQLDKSGLPSDRFFAERPEGSVSTLKIQRTQQEDSAVYLCASRPGNSPLHFGNGTRLTVT.

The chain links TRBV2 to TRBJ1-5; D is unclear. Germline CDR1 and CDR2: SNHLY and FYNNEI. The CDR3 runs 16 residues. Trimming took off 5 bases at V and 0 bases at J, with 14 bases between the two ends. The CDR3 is CASSTGLYYSNQPQHF. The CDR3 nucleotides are TGTGCCAGCAGTACGGGTCTATATTATAGCAATCAGCCCCAGCATTTT.